This T cell receptor (beta chain) was profiled in a study of breast tumors, draining lymph nodes, adjacent tissues. About this clonotype itself: Its specificity is not known.

Axillary draining lymph nodes of breast cancer patients supplied the node samples. TCRdb passed the multiplex PCR reads through MiXCR, listing each CDR3 protein once. The table includes some 230,000 distinct CDR3 sequences, nearly 35% detected once. General study points: Compared with basal-like, luminal-like tumors shared significantly more repertoire with nontumor tissue. That most tumor T cells come from lymph nodes remained unproven.

The length of the CDR3 is 14 residues. Germline assignment: CDR1 DFQATT and CDR2 SNEGSKA (reference sequence). V was pared by 5 bases and J by 0 bases, with 13 bases between. The sample consisted of axillary lymph node tissue. This chain joins TRBV20-1 and TRBJ1-1, with a weak D call TRBD1 (6 bases). The origin of this receptor is a female donor with breast cancer. Some clones in this sample may be carry-over from other donors' samples. The CDR3 loop reads CSASQGIMNTEAFF. The CDR3 DNA sequence: TGCAGTGCTTCACAGGGAATCATGAACACTGAAGCTTTCTTT.